These 14 T cell receptor beta chains originate from one sample sequenced in a study of immune heterogeneity within non-small cell lung tumors. TCR beta CDR3 regions came from multiplex PCR with 32 forward V and 13 reverse J primers. MiXCR, applied by TCRdb to the multiplex PCR reads, yields one record per CDR3 protein. The sample includes about 2,900 distinct CDR3 sequences, 20% to 25% of them seen just once. Per sample, approximately 570 ng of bulk tumor genomic DNA was the template used. Several far-apart biopsies were taken per primary tumor during surgery. Those enrolled were patients newly diagnosed with untreated non-small cell lung cancer and undergoing curative surgery. Sample: lung tumor tissue. These receptors all come from a man in his 60s with non-small cell lung cancer.

In the case of this clonotype: A much larger clonotype is one base distant, so this may be a read error. This chain connects TRBV7-2 to TRBJ1-5, with D tentatively TRBD1 (5 bases). CDR1 and CDR2 (germline): SGHTA, FQGNSA. CDR3 size: 16 residues. This CDR3 is CASSPRQLDSNHPQHF. DNA for the CDR3: TGTGCCAGCAGCCCCCGACAGTTAGATAGCAATCACCCCCAGCATTTT.

This clonotype is judged medium-sized (0.01 to 0.1%). The chain recombines TRBV18 with TRBJ1-1; tentatively, D is TRBD1 (6 bases). The V gene lost 0 bases and the J gene lost 3 bases, with 8 bases spanning the gap. Germline CDR1 KGHSH, CDR2 LQKENI. The CDR3 spans 14 residues. The CDR3 sequence is CASSPPYRDTEAFF. DNA of the CDR3: TGTGCCAGCTCACCACCGTACAGGGACACTGAAGCTTTCTTT.

This clonotype is classed as large. V is TRBV2 and J is TRBJ1-6; tentative D call: TRBD1 (6 bases). The CDR3 sequence is 14 residues long. Per the germline V gene, CDR1 is SNHLY and CDR2 is FYNNEI. Trimming took 6 bases from V and 7 from J, leaving 13 bases between them. CDR3 DNA: TGTGCCAGCAGACCACAGGGTATAAATTCACCCCTCCACTTT. This codes for CASRPQGINSPLHF.

Worth noting for this clonotype: It may be a read error: a sequence one base away is much more abundant. The chain joins TRBV7-9 to TRBJ2-7; D not resolved. Per the germline V gene, CDR1 is SEHNR and CDR2 is FQNEAQ (reference sequence). The CDR3 sequence is 12 residues long. CDR3: CASSLGQYELYF. The CDR3 DNA sequence: TGTGCCAGCAGCTTAGGACAATACGAGCTGTACTTC.

On this clonotype: This may come from a read error, since a much larger clone is one base off. The genes are TRBV20-1 and TRBJ1-5; TRBD1 aligns across 9 bases. This CDR3 has 16 residues. The germline gives CDR1 DFQATT, CDR2 SNEGSKA (reference sequence). CDR3 DNA sequence: TGCAGTGCTAGAATTCCGGGACAGGGTTCCAATCAGCCCGAGCATTTT. This codes for CSARIPGQGSNQPEHF.

This clonotype is labeled medium-sized. V usage is TRBV6-1 and J usage is TRBJ2-3; D may be TRBD1 (6 bases). Trimming left V 5 bases short and J 6 bases short, with 15 bases between. CDR3 size: 14 residues. Germline assignment: CDR1 MNHNS and CDR2 SASEGT. The CDR3 DNA reads TGTGCCAGCAGTTTTAAACAGGGACGGGATACGCAGTATTTT. Its protein product is CASSFKQGRDTQYF.

Regarding this clonotype: A much larger clone lies one base from this, so it may be a read error. The gene calls are TRBV18 and TRBJ1-2; possible D gene TRBD1, 5 bases. The CDR3 length is 12 residues. CDR1 is KGHSH, CDR2 LQKENI, per germline. The CDR3 loop reads CASSQQGEGYNF. As DNA, the CDR3 is TGTGCCAGCTCACAGCAGGGTGAGGGCTACAACTTC.

This clonotype occurred a few times. The chain joins TRBV10-3 to TRBJ2-7; no clear D. V lost 7 bases, J lost 5 bases, and 9 bases lay in between. The CDR3 loop spans 11 amino acids. In germline, CDR1 is ENHRY, CDR2 SYGVKD. CDR3 protein: CAIKMIDEQYF. CDR3 nucleotide sequence: TGTGCCATCAAGATGATTGACGAGCAGTACTTC.

This clonotype was counted a few times. V and J are TRBV7-9 and TRBJ1-1; 8 nucleotides line up with TRBD1. The CDR3 consists of 14 residues. V was clipped by 7 bases and J by 4 bases; unmatched bases: 8. CDR1 SEHNR and CDR2 FQNEAQ come from the germline V gene (reference sequence). The chain's CDR3 is CASTDRGLGTEAFF. The CDR3 bases are TGTGCCAGCACCGACAGGGGATTAGGCACTGAAGCTTTCTTT. The complete variable domain, with remaining parts taken from reference TRBV7-9 and TRBJ1-1, reads DTGVSQNPRHKITKRGQNVTFRCDPISEHNRLYWYRQTLGQGPEFLTYFQNEAQLEKSRLLSDRFSAERPKGSFSTLEIQRTEQGDSAMYLCASTDRGLGTEAFFGQGTRLTVV.

This clonotype was counted ten times or more. This chain joins TRBV30 and TRBJ1-6; 11 bases are shared with TRBD1. Germline trimming cut 0 bases from V and 9 bases from J; bases unmatched to any gene: 4. CDR1 is GTSNPN, CDR2 SVGIG, per germline (reference sequence). The CDR3 covers 15 residues. For the CDR3, the DNA is TGTGCCTGGAGTGTAAGTGGGACAGGGGGTTCACCCCTCCACTTT. Translation: CAWSVSGTGGSPLHF.

Worth noting for this clonotype: A much larger clone lies one base from this, so it may be a read error. The gene calls are TRBV9 and TRBJ2-1, with D uncertain. V was trimmed by 2 bases and J by 7 bases, leaving 13 bases between them. The germline V gene has CDR1 SGDLS and CDR2 YYNGEE. CDR3 length equals 14 residues. CDR3 bases: TGTGCCAGCAGCGTGGCCACTGTAGGGAATGAGCAGTTCTTC. It specifies CASSVATVGNEQFF. Full variable domain (missing parts from reference TRBV9 and TRBJ2-1): DSGVTQTPKHLITATGQRVTLRCSPRSGDLSVYWYQQSLDQGLQFLIQYYNGEERAKGNILERFSAQQFPDLHSELNLSSLELGDSALYFCASSVATVGNEQFFGPGTRLTVL.

This clonotype is classed as medium-sized. V is TRBV3-1 and J is TRBJ2-6; no clear D gene. The V end lost 11 bases, the J end lost 2 bases, and 16 bases lay between the germline ends. This CDR3 comprises 15 residues. Germline CDR1 LGHDT, CDR2 YNNKEL (reference sequence). The CDR3 coding sequence is TGTGCCCGCCTTTCCGGAGAGCCTGGGGCCAACGTCCTGACTTTC. This gives the protein CARLSGEPGANVLTF.

This clonotype is medium-sized (0.01 to 0.1%) by share. This rearrangement joins TRBV27 to TRBJ2-3, with D perhaps TRBD1 (6 bases). V shed 4 bases and J shed 0 bases, with 14 bases lying between them. CDR3 length: 16 amino acids. Germline CDR1 and CDR2: MNHEY and SMNVEV (reference sequence). The CDR3 sequence is CASSSRDTPSTDTQYF. CDR3 nucleotide sequence: TGTGCCAGCAGTTCCAGGGACACTCCCAGCACAGATACGCAGTATTTT.

This clonotype is labeled medium-sized (0.01 to 0.1%). This chain joins TRBV2 and TRBJ2-7, with 7 bases matching TRBD1. Germline trimming cut 6 bases from V and 3 bases from J; bases unmatched to any gene: 5. Germline CDR1 SNHLY, CDR2 FYNNEI. This CDR3 contains 13 residues. The CDR3 reads CASRGDSLYEQYF. In nucleotides, the CDR3 is TGTGCCAGCAGGGGGGACAGCCTCTACGAGCAGTACTTC.